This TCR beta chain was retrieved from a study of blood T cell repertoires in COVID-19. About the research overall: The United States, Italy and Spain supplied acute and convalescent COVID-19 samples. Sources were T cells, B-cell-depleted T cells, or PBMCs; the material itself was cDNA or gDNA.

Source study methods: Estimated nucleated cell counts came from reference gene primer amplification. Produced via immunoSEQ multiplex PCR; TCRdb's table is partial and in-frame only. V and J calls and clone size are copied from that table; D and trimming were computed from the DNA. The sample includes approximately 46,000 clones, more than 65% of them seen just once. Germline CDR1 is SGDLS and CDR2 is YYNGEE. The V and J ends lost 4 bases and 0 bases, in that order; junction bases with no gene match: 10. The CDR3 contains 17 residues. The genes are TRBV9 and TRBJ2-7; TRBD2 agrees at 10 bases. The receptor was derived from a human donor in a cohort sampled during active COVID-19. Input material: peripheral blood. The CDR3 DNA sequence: TGTGCCAGCAGCCCCCATCAAGGACTAGCGGCCTCCTACGAGCAGTACTTC. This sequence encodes CASSPHQGLAASYEQYF.